The sequence of this T cell receptor (beta chain) was determined in a study of control samples from healthy donors and cancer patients. The data were produced by immunoSEQ multiplex PCR, yet TCRdb's version contains in-frame clones alone and is incomplete. The table shows around 100,000 clones, with 80% to 95% occurring only once. Germline loops: CDR1 SEHNR, CDR2 FQNEAQ (reference sequence). The CDR3 runs to 13 residues. The V gene lost 1 base and the J gene lost 2 bases, with 3 bases spanning the gap. This receptor was taken from a human donor in good health. The donor label of this sample is uncertain. The specimen sequenced was blood. This chain uses TRBV7-9 with TRBJ1-3, with D unresolved. CDR3 sequence (DNA): TGTGCCAGCAGCTTAGAACCTGGAAACACCATATATTTT. Encoded protein: CASSLEPGNTIYF. Full variable domain (outside the CDR3, taken from reference TRBV7-9 and TRBJ1-3): DTGVSQNPRHKITKRGQNVTFRCDPISEHNRLYWYRQTLGQGPEFLTYFQNEAQLEKSRLLSDRFSAERPKGSFSTLEIQRTEQGDSAMYLCASSLEPGNTIYFGEGSWLTVV.